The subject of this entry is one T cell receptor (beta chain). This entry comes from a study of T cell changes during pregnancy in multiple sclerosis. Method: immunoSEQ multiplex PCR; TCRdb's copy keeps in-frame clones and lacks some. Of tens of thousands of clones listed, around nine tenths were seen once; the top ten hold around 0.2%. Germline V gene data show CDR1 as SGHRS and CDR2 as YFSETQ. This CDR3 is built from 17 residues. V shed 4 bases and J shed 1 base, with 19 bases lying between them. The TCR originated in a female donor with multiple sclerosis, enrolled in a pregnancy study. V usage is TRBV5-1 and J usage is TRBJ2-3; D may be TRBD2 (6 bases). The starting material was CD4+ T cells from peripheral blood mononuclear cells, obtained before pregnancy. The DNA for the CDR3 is TGCGCCAGCAGCGCGAGACTAGGGAATCGCCGCACAGATACGCAGTATTTT. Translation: CASSARLGNRRTDTQYF.